Listed here are 28 T cell receptor beta chains from one sample, sequenced in a study of blood T cells in healthy people across ages. Next came a second PCR, run for about 6 to 12 cycles, which used a sample-barcoded 5' primer along with a J-beta primer mix. TCRdb reprocessed the 5' RACE reads via MiXCR and lists one record per CDR3 protein. The sample has 650,000 to 700,000 distinct CDR3 sequences, approximately 31% seen once. What was sequenced was blood. These receptors all stem from a woman of 80 years or more in good health.

This clonotype was counted once. A much larger clone differs from this one at a single base, so this may be a read error. The CDR3 DNA sequence: TGTGCCGGCAGTGCCCCTGGTGGGACTGGCTACACCTTC. It codes for CAGSAPGGTGYTF. The rearrangement links TRBV7-2 to TRBJ1-2, with a possible D match to TRBD1 (5 bases). The CDR3 loop spans 13 amino acids. Germline CDR1 and CDR2: SGHTA and FQGNSA.

The table lists this clonotype with many counts. The rearrangement joins TRBV20-1 to TRBJ1-2; the D is unclear. The CDR3 runs to 11 residues. In germline, CDR1 is DFQATT, CDR2 SNEGSKA (reference sequence). The V end was cut by 3 bases, the J end by 8 bases, with 10 bases between. The CDR3 DNA reads TGCAGTGCTAGTGAGAGAGGCGGCTACACCTTC. Its translation: CSASERGGYTF.

The chain links TRBV29-1 to TRBJ1-2, with D possibly TRBD1 on 5 matching bases. Germline V gene sequence: CDR1 SQVTM, CDR2 ANQGSEA. CDR3 length equals 12 residues. V was pared by 7 bases and J by 3 bases, with 12 bases between. CDR3 loop: CSATGDHYGYTF. Here the CDR3 DNA reads TGCAGCGCGACGGGGGATCACTATGGCTACACCTTC.

Ten or more counts support this clonotype. CDR3 region: CASSLGTSGGGSTDTQYF. The CDR3 region has the DNA TGTGCCAGCAGCTTAGGGACTAGCGGGGGTGGGAGCACAGATACGCAGTATTTT. The chain links TRBV7-2 to TRBJ2-3; the match to TRBD2 covers 13 bases. This CDR3 spans 18 amino acids. J gave up 0 bases and V 1 base, and 4 bases lay outside the gene matches. In germline, CDR1 is SGHTA, CDR2 FQGNSA.

This clonotype was recorded at least ten times. The rearrangement uses TRBV7-2 and TRBJ2-4; tentative D call: TRBD2 (6 bases). V was shortened by 5 bases and J by 8 bases, with 13 bases between the two germline ends. Per the germline V gene, CDR1 is SGHTA and CDR2 is FQGNSA. The CDR3 loop spans 13 amino acids. In DNA form, the CDR3 reads TGTGCCAGCAGCGCGGAGGGGCTGGACATTCAGTACTTC. This translates into CASSAEGLDIQYF.

There are many counts of this clonotype. The J gene is TRBJ2-7, the V gene TRBV5-1, with D uncertain. In germline, CDR1 is SGHRS, CDR2 YFSETQ. Trimming stripped 0 bases from V and 6 bases from J, with 10 bases between. This CDR3 has 13 residues. The CDR3 loop reads CASSLEAQSEQYF. CDR3 nucleotides: TGCGCCAGCAGCTTGGAGGCCCAGAGCGAGCAGTACTTC. Combining the CDR3 with reference TRBV5-1 and TRBJ2-7 gives the whole variable domain KAGVTQTPRYLIKTRGQQVTLSCSPISGHRSVSWYQQTPGQGLQFLFEYFSETQRNKGNFPGRFSGRQFSNSRSEMNVSTLELGDSALYLCASSLEAQSEQYFGPGTRLTVT.

This clonotype has at least ten counts. The V and J genes are TRBV4-3 and TRBJ1-4; 10 bases line up with TRBD1. V lost 1 base and J lost 8; bases outside the gene matches: 1. The CDR3 is made up of 14 amino acids. Germline CDR1 reads LGHNA; CDR2 reads YSLEER. CDR3 protein: CASSQGQGAEKLFF. CDR3 nucleotides: TGCGCCAGCAGCCAAGGACAGGGGGCGGAAAAACTGTTTTTT.

This clonotype was picked up many times. V and J are TRBV20-1 and TRBJ2-3; D remains unclear. The V end was cut by 7 bases, the J end by 5 bases, with 7 bases between. The CDR3 has 10 residues. Germline V gene data show CDR1 as DFQATT and CDR2 as SNEGSKA (reference sequence). The CDR3 region is CSVGRDTQYF. The CDR3 region has the DNA TGCAGTGTAGGAAGAGATACGCAGTATTTT.

J is TRBJ2-2 and V is TRBV15; 8 bases are a match to TRBD2. The junction had 8 bases not matched to a gene; V was cut back by 2 bases and J by 6 bases. The CDR3 has 16 residues. Germline V gene data show CDR1 as LNHNV and CDR2 as YYDKDF (reference sequence). CDR3 coding DNA: TGTGCCACCAGCAGACCACCCGGGACTAGGGCCGGGGAGCTGTTTTTT. This encodes CATSRPPGTRAGELFF.

The chain combines TRBV3-1 with TRBJ2-7, with a tentative D call TRBD2 (6 bases). Trimming cost V 2 bases and J 2 bases, with 25 bases left between them. This CDR3 has 19 amino acids. CDR1 and CDR2 from the germline V gene are LGHDT and YNNKEL (reference sequence). The CDR3 protein is CASSQYKTASPGTPYEQYF. DNA of the CDR3: TGTGCCAGCAGCCAATACAAGACAGCCAGTCCGGGGACTCCCTACGAGCAGTACTTC.

J is TRBJ2-7 and V is TRBV5-5; D gene ambiguous. The CDR3 contains 15 residues. V lost 2 bases and J lost 2, with 14 bases in between. Germline V lookup: CDR1 SGHKS, CDR2 YYEKEE (reference sequence). The CDR3 sequence: CASSFGTVITYEQYF. The CDR3 DNA sequence: TGTGCCAGCAGCTTCGGCACAGTCATTACCTACGAGCAGTACTTC.

At least ten counts were recorded for this clonotype. This chain joins TRBV20-1 and TRBJ2-3, with D possibly TRBD1 on 5 matching bases. Germline CDR1 and CDR2: DFQATT and SNEGSKA (reference sequence). V lost 3 bases, J lost 2 bases, and 9 bases lay in between. This CDR3 region has 13 residues. This CDR3 is CSASDSITDTQYF. As DNA, the CDR3 is TGCAGTGCTAGCGACAGTATCACAGATACGCAGTATTTT.

To note about this clonotype: One base away lies a much larger clone, so this may be a sequencing read error. The V and J genes are TRBV13 and TRBJ2-7; 7 bases line up with TRBD2. Per germline, CDR1 PRHDT and CDR2 FYEKMQ (reference sequence). J gave up 7 bases and V 1 base, and 4 bases lay outside the gene matches. CDR3 length: 13 amino acids. The CDR3 loop is CASSLEVGGEQYF. The CDR3 DNA reads as TGTGCCAGCAGCTTAGAGGTGGGGGGGGAGCAGTACTTC.

The V gene is TRBV6-5, the J gene TRBJ1-2, with a weak D call TRBD1 (6 bases). The CDR3 totals 14 residues. The germline V and J ends were trimmed by 6 bases and 5 bases, with 16 bases remaining between them. Per germline, CDR1 MNHEY and CDR2 SVGAGI. CDR3 loop: CASRYSGGLYGYTF. The CDR3, as DNA: TGTGCCAGCAGGTACAGCGGGGGGCTTTATGGCTACACCTTC.

This chain connects TRBV9 to TRBJ2-1; D may be TRBD1 or TRBD2 (5 bases each). Germline V gene lookup returns CDR1 SGDLS and CDR2 YYNGEE. V lost 3 bases and J lost 7, with 23 bases in between. This CDR3 comprises 17 residues. For the CDR3, the DNA is TGTGCCAGCAGCGCGACTAATGGGCCTCCGAGGGGAAATGAGCAGTTCTTC. Its translation is CASSATNGPPRGNEQFF. Complete variable domain (other parts from reference TRBV9 and TRBJ2-1): DSGVTQTPKHLITATGQRVTLRCSPRSGDLSVYWYQQSLDQGLQFLIQYYNGEERAKGNILERFSAQQFPDLHSELNLSSLELGDSALYFCASSATNGPPRGNEQFFGPGTRLTVL.

This clonotype has ten or more counts. The chain recombines TRBV6-5 with TRBJ2-4; TRBD2 matches at 9 bases. The V gene's germline CDR1 is MNHEY and CDR2 SVGAGI. The ends lost 2 bases at V and 9 bases at J; junction bases unmatched: 14. The CDR3 spans 17 residues. CDR3 protein: CASSYGPRGGAGIIQYF. In nucleotides, the CDR3 is TGTGCCAGCAGTTACGGGCCCCGCGGGGGGGCGGGGATCATTCAGTACTTC.

This clonotype was observed many times. The rearrangement uses TRBV15 and TRBJ2-7; no reliable D call. This CDR3 has 14 residues. V was shortened by 0 bases and J by 4 bases, with 10 bases between the two germline ends. Germline CDR1 LNHNV, CDR2 YYDKDF (reference sequence). For the CDR3, the DNA is TGTGCCACCAGCAGAGATCCCGTAGCTTACGAGCAGTACTTC. Its translation is CATSRDPVAYEQYF.

There are many counts of this clonotype. The gene calls are TRBV14 and TRBJ2-7, with 10 bases matching TRBD2. This CDR3 is 15 amino acids long. Germline CDR1 and CDR2: SGHDN and FVKESK. V was clipped by 2 bases and J by 0 bases; unmatched bases: 1. The CDR3 nucleotides read TGTGCCAGCAGCCAAAGACTAGCGGGCTCCTACGAGCAGTACTTC. Residues: CASSQRLAGSYEQYF.

The chain links TRBV20-1 to TRBJ1-5; D is possibly TRBD1 (5 bases). Germline V gene sequence: CDR1 DFQATT, CDR2 SNEGSKA (reference sequence). The CDR3 runs 15 residues. V lost 7 bases, J lost 4 bases, and 20 bases lay in between. CDR3 in DNA: TGCAGTGGATCGGGGGGGGGAAGAAAAAATCAGCCCCAGCATTTT. Protein: CSGSGGGRKNQPQHF.

In its sample, this clonotype was seen many times. CDR3 coding DNA: TGCAGCGTTGGGGGGACAGGGAACCAGCCCCAGCATTTT. Its protein product is CSVGGTGNQPQHF. The chain couples TRBV29-1 to TRBJ1-5; 9 nucleotides match TRBD1. Per germline, CDR1 SQVTM and CDR2 ANQGSEA. CDR3 length: 13 amino acids. V lost 4 bases to trimming and J lost 7 bases; unmatched junction nucleotides: 5.

This clonotype was observed at least ten times. The rearrangement links TRBV5-6 to TRBJ2-5, with TRBD2 identical over 7 bases. Trimming took 3 bases from V and 4 from J; bases not matched to a gene: 6. Germline V gives CDR1 SGHDT, CDR2 YYEEEE. The CDR3 runs to 14 residues. The CDR3 region has the DNA TGTGCCAGCAGCTGGGGCAGCGGGGTAGAGACCCAGTACTTC. It translates to CASSWGSGVETQYF. Drawing the rest from reference TRBV5-6 and TRBJ2-5, the complete variable domain is DAGVTQSPTHLIKTRGQQVTLRCSPKSGHDTVSWYQQALGQGPQFIFQYYEEEERQRGNFPDRFSGHQFPNYSSELNVNALLLGDSALYLCASSWGSGVETQYFGPGTRLLVL.

The chain uses TRBV20-1 and TRBJ2-1; 9 nucleotides match TRBD2. Losses at the gene ends were 6 bases for V and 9 bases for J; bases not matched to a gene: 18. This CDR3 spans 16 amino acids. Germline V CDR1 and CDR2: DFQATT, SNEGSKA (reference sequence). CDR3 nucleotide sequence: TGCAGTGCCTCCCTAGGGCTGGCGGGGGGGCAGAGTGAGCAGTTCTTC. Encoded protein: CSASLGLAGGQSEQFF.

This clonotype has only a few counts. This rearrangement joins TRBV9 to TRBJ1-1; the match to TRBD1 covers 8 bases. The CDR3 contains 14 residues. Looked up from germline, CDR1 is SGDLS and CDR2 is YYNGEE. V shed 4 bases, J shed 3 bases, and the junction held 5 bases outside the gene matches. The CDR3 region has the DNA TGTGCCAGCAGCTCGCGACAGGGGCACACTGAAGCTTTCTTT. Protein sequence: CASSSRQGHTEAFF. The full variable domain, in which reference TRBV9 and TRBJ1-1 provide the parts outside the CDR3, is DSGVTQTPKHLITATGQRVTLRCSPRSGDLSVYWYQQSLDQGLQFLIQYYNGEERAKGNILERFSAQQFPDLHSELNLSSLELGDSALYFCASSSRQGHTEAFFGQGTRLTVV.

As concerns this clonotype: One end of the junction is discordant with germline, which a read error may explain. The CDR3 nucleotides are TGTGCCTGCAGTGAGTTCTCCGGGACCGGAGTGAATGCCCAGTACTTC. Its translation is CACSEFSGTGVNAQYF. The rearrangement uses TRBV6-1 and TRBJ2-5, with D possibly being TRBD1 or TRBD2 (5 bases each). The CDR3 covers 16 residues. Germline lookup yields CDR1 MNHNS and CDR2 SASEGT.

The chain has TRBV18 and TRBJ1-5; tentative D call: TRBD1 (6 bases). The germline CDR1 and CDR2 sequences are KGHSH and LQKENI. V dropped 6 bases and J dropped 4 bases, with 16 bases sitting between them. The CDR3 spans 15 residues. The chain's CDR3 is CASSSQGQANQPQHF. The CDR3, as DNA: TGTGCCAGCTCGTCGCAGGGACAAGCAAATCAGCCCCAGCATTTT. The full variable domain, its missing parts supplied by reference TRBV18 and TRBJ1-5, is NAGVMQNPRHLVRRRGQEARLRCSPMKGHSHVYWYRQLPEEGLKFMVYLQKENIIDESGMPKERFSAEFPKEGPSILRIQQVVRGDSAAYFCASSSQGQANQPQHFGDGTRLSIL.

In this sample, this clonotype turned up many times. This chain joins TRBV27 and TRBJ2-1; 11 nucleotides match TRBD1. The CDR3 runs to 15 residues. The germline V gene has CDR1 MNHEY and CDR2 SMNVEV (reference sequence). Trimming cost V 6 bases and J 6 bases; bases outside gene matches: 7. As DNA, the CDR3 is TGTGCCAGCAGATTAGGACAGGGGGCTTTCAATGAGCAGTTCTTC. Amino acids: CASRLGQGAFNEQFF.

The V call is TRBV6-5, the J call TRBJ1-1, with no clear D. In germline, CDR1 is MNHEY, CDR2 SVGAGI. The V and J ends lost 5 bases and 5 bases respectively, with 18 bases between them. The CDR3 has 15 amino acids. This chain's CDR3 is CASSRPWNYETEAFF. DNA for the CDR3: TGTGCCAGCAGTCGACCCTGGAACTACGAAACTGAAGCTTTCTTT.

This clonotype was seen at least ten times. V and J are TRBV20-1 and TRBJ1-2; TRBD1 is a possible D gene (6 bases). This CDR3 comprises 14 residues. CDR1 is DFQATT and CDR2 is SNEGSKA in the germline V gene (reference sequence). V was trimmed by 3 bases and J by 6 bases, leaving 17 bases between them. The CDR3 DNA sequence: TGCAGTGCTAGGAGGGGGACGGGAGGGAATGGCTACACCTTC. Residues: CSARRGTGGNGYTF.